A selection of T cell receptor beta chains follows, all from one sample in a study of CD8 T cells in Susac syndrome. TCRdb reanalysed the immunoSEQ multiplex PCR reads using MiXCR and keeps one entry per CDR3 protein. This table holds around 180,000 distinct CDR3 sequences, around 94% found once. The source material was CD4+ T cells from PBMCs. All receptors come from a human donor with Susac syndrome. Each CDR3 is given with its conserved first and last residue. A D gene is named only where the DNA matches it firmly. Not every row has a clone size; where given, it reads once, few, many or a size class.

size	V	length	D	J	DNA	CDR3
once	TRBV5-1	17	-	TRBJ2-6	TGCGCCAGCAGCTTCCGGGGGGCCGGCTCTGGGGCCAACGTCCTGACTTTC	CASSFRGAGSGANVLTF
-	TRBV20-1	16	-	TRBJ2-1	TGCAGTGCTAGACCCGACGGGCGGAGCTCCTACAATGAGCAGTTCTTC	CSARPDGRSSYNEQFF
-	TRBV3-1	13	-	TRBJ1-2	TGTGCCAGCAGGCAAACGGGAGGCTATGGCTACACCTTC	CASRQTGGYGYTF
-	TRBV9	14	TRBD2	TRBJ2-1	TGTGCCAGCAGCGTCAGCGGGGGGGCCAGTGAGCAGTTCTTC	CASSVSGGASEQFF
-	TRBV7-2	13	-	TRBJ2-7	TGTGCCAGCAGCGTGGGTTTTTCCTACGAGCAGTACTTC	CASSVGFSYEQYF
-	TRBV20-1	15	TRBD1	TRBJ1-1	TGCAGTGCTAATCTTCGACAGGGGCCGAACACTGAAGCTTTCTTT	CSANLRQGPNTEAFF
-	TRBV7-9	13	-	TRBJ2-3	TGTGCCAGCAGTCCCGCCAAGGTGGATACGCAGTATTTT	CASSPAKVDTQYF
-	TRBV5-1	15	TRBD1	TRBJ1-4	TGCGCCAGCAGCTTGGCAGGGGGTGGTAATGAAAAACTGTTTTTT	CASSLAGGGNEKLFF
-	TRBV6-2/TRBV6-3	16	-	TRBJ2-7	TGTGCCAGCAGGACCGGGACCCTTCGGATGAAAAGCGAGCAGTACTTC	CASRTGTLRMKSEQYF
few	TRBV7-2	15	TRBD2	TRBJ2-1	TGTGCCAGCAGGTGGACTAGCGGGGGGGGGAATGAGCAGTTCTTC	CASRWTSGGGNEQFF
-	TRBV7-3	17	TRBD2	TRBJ2-1	TGTGCCAGCAGCTTAGTAGCGGGGACGGGAGGGTACAATGAGCAGTTCTTC	CASSLVAGTGGYNEQFF
few	TRBV18	12	-	TRBJ1-2	TGTGCCAGCTCAGACGGAGGCTATGGCTACACCTTC	CASSDGGYGYTF
-	TRBV11-2	15	-	TRBJ1-1	TGTGCCAGCAGCCCACCGGGACCGAAGAACACTGAAGCTTTCTTT	CASSPPGPKNTEAFF
few	TRBV6-1	16	TRBD1	TRBJ1-1	TGTGCCAGCAGTAGGCCTGGGACAGTGATGAACACTGAAGCTTTCTTT	CASSRPGTVMNTEAFF
-	TRBV7-3	13	-	TRBJ2-7	TGTGCCAGCAGCACCTCTTCGGGCTACGAGCAGTACTTC	CASSTSSGYEQYF
-	TRBV9	19	TRBD2	TRBJ2-2	TGTGCCAGCAGCCCCACCGGACTAGCGGGGGGGCCAGGGAACGGGGAGCTGTTTTTT	CASSPTGLAGGPGNGELFF
-	TRBV6-2/TRBV6-3	15	TRBD1	TRBJ2-6	TGTGCCAGCAGCCTGGACAGGAGCGGGGCCAACGTCCTGACTTTC	CASSLDRSGANVLTF
few	TRBV7-2	12	-	TRBJ1-2	TGTGCCAGCAGCCCGAGTCAGGTTGGCTACACCTTC	CASSPSQVGYTF
-	TRBV6-6	15	TRBD2	TRBJ2-3	TGTGCCAGCAGTTACCTAGCGGGGGGATCAGATACGCAGTATTTT	CASSYLAGGSDTQYF
-	TRBV20-1	15	-	TRBJ1-6	TGCAGTGCTAGAGACGCCGTTTCGGGAAATTCACCCCTCCACTTT	CSARDAVSGNSPLHF
-	TRBV20-1	13	-	TRBJ2-3	TGCAGTGCTAGTAAGGGTCACACAGATACGCAGTATTTT	CSASKGHTDTQYF
-	TRBV18	16	TRBD2	TRBJ2-1	TGTGCCAGCTCACCACCCTTTCAGACTAGCGGGGGACCCCCGTTCTTC	CASSPPFQTSGGPPFF
-	TRBV3-1	14	TRBD1	TRBJ2-5	TGTGCCAGCAGCCCACAGGGGGTCCAAGAGACCCAGTACTTC	CASSPQGVQETQYF